The T cell receptor beta chain under discussion was sequenced for a study of blood T cell repertoires in COVID-19. The wider study: Italy, Spain and the United States were the sources of the convalescent and acute COVID-19 samples.

It was during active infection that Seattle patients were enrolled and then longitudinally followed. Germline V lookup: CDR1 SGDLS, CDR2 YYNGEE. V was cut by 4 bases and J by 5 bases, with 21 bases left in between. The CDR3 has 16 residues. How the authors handled the data: Nucleated cell number was recorded as an estimate derived from reference gene primer amplification. Measured with immunoSEQ multiplex PCR; TCRdb has only the in-frame clones, and not every one. V and J calls plus clone size are reproduced from that table; the DNA served to infer D and trimming. The table records around 480,000 clones, 88% of them present only once.

This sequence joins TRBV9 and TRBJ1-2; no reliable D call. The TCR was taken from a woman aged 45 to 65 with COVID-19, enrolled during active disease. Material: peripheral blood. CDR3 sequence reads: CASSIHQTQQTYGYTF. For the CDR3, the DNA is TGTGCCAGCAGCATCCACCAGACGCAGCAGACTTATGGCTACACCTTC.